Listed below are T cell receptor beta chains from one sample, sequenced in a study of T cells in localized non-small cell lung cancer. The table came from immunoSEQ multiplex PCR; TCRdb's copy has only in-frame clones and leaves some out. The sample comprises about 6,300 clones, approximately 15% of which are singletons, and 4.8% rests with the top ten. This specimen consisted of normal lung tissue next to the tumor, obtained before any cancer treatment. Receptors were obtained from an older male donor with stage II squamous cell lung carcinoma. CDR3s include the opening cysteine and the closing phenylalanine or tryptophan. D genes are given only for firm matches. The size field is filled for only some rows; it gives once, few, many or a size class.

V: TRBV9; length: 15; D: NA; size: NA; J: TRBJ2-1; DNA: TGTGCCAGCAGCGCGTTCAGACAGAGCTACAATGAGCAGTTCTTC; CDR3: CASSAFRQSYNEQFF
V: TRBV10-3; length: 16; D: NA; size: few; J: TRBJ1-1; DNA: TGTGCCATCAGTGAAGGCAGGGGTGTTGGTGAGCCTGAAGCTTTCTTT; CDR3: CAISEGRGVGEPEAFF
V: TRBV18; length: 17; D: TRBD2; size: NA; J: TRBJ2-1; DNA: TGTGCCAGCTCACCGACGCTAGCGGGAGGAACCTACAATGAGCAGTTCTTC; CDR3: CASSPTLAGGTYNEQFF
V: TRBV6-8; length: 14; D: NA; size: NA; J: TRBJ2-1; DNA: TGTGCCACGGAGGGGGGGCCCTCCTACAATGAGCAGTTCTTC; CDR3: CATEGGPSYNEQFF
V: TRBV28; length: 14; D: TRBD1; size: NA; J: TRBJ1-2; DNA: TGTGCCAGCAGTTTTCCGGGACAGGGTTTTGGCTACACCTTC; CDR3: CASSFPGQGFGYTF
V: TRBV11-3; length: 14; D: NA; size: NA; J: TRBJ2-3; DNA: TGTGCCAGCAGCTCCGGGACTTTCACAGATACGCAGTATTTT; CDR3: CASSSGTFTDTQYF
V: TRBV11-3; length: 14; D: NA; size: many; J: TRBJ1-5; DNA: TGTGCCAGCAGCTCCACAAAGGGCAATCAGCCCCAGCATTTT; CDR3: CASSSTKGNQPQHF
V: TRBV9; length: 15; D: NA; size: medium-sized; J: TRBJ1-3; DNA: TGTGCCAGCAGCGTAGCGGGGGCATCAGGAAACACCATATATTTT; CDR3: CASSVAGASGNTIYF
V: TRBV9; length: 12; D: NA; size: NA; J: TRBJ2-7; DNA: TGTGCCAGCAGCGTCCGGGGTTCCGAGCAGTACTTC; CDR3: CASSVRGSEQYF
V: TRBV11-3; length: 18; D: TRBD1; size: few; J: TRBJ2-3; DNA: TGTGCCAGCAGCTTAGGGGGACAGGGGGTAATAGGCACAGATACGCAGTATTTT; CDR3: CASSLGGQGVIGTDTQYF
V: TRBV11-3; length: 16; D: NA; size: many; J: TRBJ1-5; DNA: TGTGCCAGCAGCCGACGCGGGGACTATAGCAATCAGCCCCAGCATTTT; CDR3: CASSRRGDYSNQPQHF
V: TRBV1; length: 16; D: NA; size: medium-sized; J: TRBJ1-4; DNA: TGCGCCAGCAGCCAAGGGCCTTCAGGAGCTAATGAAAAACTGTTTTTT; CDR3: CASSQGPSGANEKLFF
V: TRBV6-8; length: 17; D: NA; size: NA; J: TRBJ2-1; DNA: TGTGCCACCACAGGGGGGGCTAGCATCATCTCCTACAATGAGCAGTTCTTC; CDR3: CATTGGASIISYNEQFF
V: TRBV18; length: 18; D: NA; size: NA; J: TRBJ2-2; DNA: TGTGCCAGCTCACCAAGCAGAAAATCAGGGGCGAACACCGGGGAGCTGTTTTTT; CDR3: CASSPSRKSGANTGELFF